This TCR beta chain is drawn from a study of T-cell reconstitution after alpha-beta-depleted transplantation in children (dated by TCRdb to the mid-2010s). Turning to the overall study: Using TCR repertoire profiling, the study followed T-cell immune reconstitution in a quantitative way in children after TCRalphabeta/CD19-depleted allogeneic hematopoietic cell transplantation.

Only a few counts were recorded for this clonotype. Its cognate antigen has yet to be identified. Qualities for individual bases were not recorded, and no much larger clone is one base off. From a lookup of the germline V gene, CDR1 and CDR2 are SGHTA and FQGNSA. Trimmed from V: 5 bases; trimmed from J: 5 bases; junction bases lacking a gene match: 6. The CDR3 holds 15 amino acids from the cysteine to the phenylalanine. Only the CDR3 DNA is retained, 45 bases long and in frame from the first base. The protocol used for the library was PCR. The sequencer listed for this sample is Illumina HiSeq 2500. Molecular barcoding was employed in the preparation of TCR libraries, with unique molecular identifiers being used to normalize TCRbeta repertoire quantification. Starting from the raw public reads, TCRdb applied fastp trimming at Q25, assembled clones with MiXCR and retained in-frame beta chains. One record per CDR3 amino acid sequence lists the most common genes and DNA. A total of about 640,000 distinct CDR3 sequences appear in this sample, 16% of them only once. The ten largest clones represent about 1.1% of the sample.

This chain is built from TRBV7-2 and TRBJ2-5; TRBD2 aligns with 12 central bases. The receptor comes from a human donor who donated a stem cell graft to a child with acute myeloid leukemia. The starting material was PBMCs from the stem cell graft donor, obtained from the stem cell graft. The CDR3 is CASSISSGGAETQYF. In nucleotide form, the sequence is TGTGCCAGCAGCATTTCTAGCGGGGGGGCCGAGACCCAGTACTTC.